These 17 T cell receptor beta chains were sequenced from one sample in a study of T cells in Graves' hyperthyroidism and ophthalmopathy. The investigators amplified TCR beta CDR3 regions from RNA transcripts. The HTBI primer set was used in a first-round RT-PCR of the TCR CDR3. TCRdb itself ran the multiplex PCR reads through MiXCR, one entry per CDR3 protein. The data show around 290,000 distinct CDR3 sequences, with about 17% seen just once and approximately 60% held by the top ten. The sequenced sample consisted of blood. These receptor sequences come from a woman aged 60-75 years with Graves' ophthalmopathy.

This clonotype was seen at least ten times. J is TRBJ2-7 and V is TRBV6-5; D gene unclear. Germline CDR1 is MNHEY and CDR2 is SVGAGI. This CDR3 contains 12 residues. Trimming pared 2 bases from V and 5 bases from J, leaving 7 bases between. CDR3 region: CASSYGGNEQYF. CDR3 in DNA: TGTGCCAGCAGTTACGGCGGAAACGAGCAGTACTTC.

This clonotype was counted ten times or more. This chain links TRBV28 with TRBJ2-7; 8 bases are shared with TRBD1. V gave up 5 bases and J gave up 5 bases; unmatched junction bases: 11. The CDR3 totals 15 residues. Germline CDR1 reads MDHEN; CDR2 reads SYDVKM. In nucleotides, the CDR3 is TGTGCCAGCAGTGGAGGGACAGGTTGGAGCCACGAGCAGTACTTC. Protein product: CASSGGTGWSHEQYF.

This clonotype came up a few times. CDR3: CASSRPWREQYF. The CDR3 nucleotides are TGTGCCAGCAGTCGGCCGTGGAGGGAGCAGTACTTC. The chain joins TRBV6-2 or TRBV6-3 to TRBJ2-7, with D perhaps matching TRBD2 (5 bases). Trimming cost V 5 bases and J 7 bases, with 12 bases left between them. The germline gives CDR1 MNHEY, CDR2 SVGEGT. CDR3 length: 12 residues.

This clonotype was recorded at least ten times. The rearrangement links TRBV5-6 to TRBJ2-7, with D perhaps given as TRBD1 or TRBD2 (5 bases each). This CDR3 comprises 16 residues. The germline V and J ends were trimmed by 5 bases and 4 bases, with 22 bases remaining between them. Germline CDR1 and CDR2: SGHDT and YYEEEE. The CDR3 DNA sequence: TGTGCCAGCAGTTATGACCGGGACCCCCAGTGGTACGAGCAGTACTTC. Encoded protein: CASSYDRDPQWYEQYF.

There are a few counts of this clonotype. V is TRBV6-1 and J is TRBJ2-7; tentatively, D is TRBD1 (7 bases). The germline V gene encodes CDR1 MNHNS and CDR2 SASEGT. The CDR3 spans 13 residues. V dropped 10 bases and J dropped 9 bases, with 22 bases sitting between them. The CDR3 sequence is CATATGLGGGQYF. The CDR3 bases are TGTGCCACCGCGACAGGGCTTGGAGGGGGGCAGTACTTC.

J is TRBJ1-1 and V is TRBV28; the D gene is possibly TRBD1 (5 bases). Germline lookup yields CDR1 MDHEN and CDR2 SYDVKM. The CDR3 is 14 amino acids. Trimming stripped 6 bases from V and 1 base from J, with 12 bases between. The CDR3 DNA follows: TGTGCCAGCAGCAACGTCGGGGGGAACACTGAAGCTTTCTTT. Translating it yields CASSNVGGNTEAFF. Combining the CDR3 with reference TRBV28 and TRBJ1-1 gives the whole variable domain DVKVTQSSRYLVKRTGEKVFLECVQDMDHENMFWYRQDPGLGLRLIYFSYDVKMKEKGDIPEGYSVSREKKERFSLILESASTNQTSMYLCASSNVGGNTEAFFGQGTRLTVV.

This clonotype was counted many times. The rearrangement joins TRBV6-1 to TRBJ2-7; 9 bases align to TRBD1. The germline CDR1 and CDR2 sequences are MNHNS and SASEGT. The CDR3 is 14 residues long. With V trimmed by 6 bases and J by 3 bases, 6 bases remained unmatched. CDR3 bases: TGTGCCAGCAGCACCGGGACAGGGAGCTACGAGCAGTACTTC. This encodes CASSTGTGSYEQYF.

Only a few counts were recorded for this clonotype. The chain links TRBV6-2 or TRBV6-3 to TRBJ1-4; no definite D call. The CDR3 sequence is 16 residues long. Germline values: CDR1 MNHEY, CDR2 SVGEGT. With 1 base removed from V and 0 bases from J, the gap between germline ends came to 9 bases. The CDR3 DNA follows: TGTGCCAGCAGTTACTACGGTACCCCAACTAATGAAAAACTGTTTTTT. This translates into CASSYYGTPTNEKLFF.

There are many counts of this clonotype. This chain connects TRBV6-1 to TRBJ2-3; D is unclear. This CDR3 has 12 residues. Trimming took off 4 bases at V and 2 bases at J, with 4 bases between the two ends. Germline assignment: CDR1 MNHNS and CDR2 SASEGT. Here the CDR3 DNA reads TGTGCCAGCAGTGGGAACACAGATACGCAGTATTTT. Its protein product is CASSGNTDTQYF.

The chain joins TRBV5-4 to TRBJ1-6; perhaps TRBD1 as D (5 bases). Germline V CDR1 and CDR2: SGHNT, YYREEE (reference sequence). V was trimmed by 3 bases and J by 7 bases, leaving 14 bases between them. CDR3 length equals 15 residues. The CDR3 here is CASSSEGIWNSPLHF. The CDR3 nucleotides read TGTGCCAGCAGCTCGGAGGGGATCTGGAATTCACCCCTCCACTTT.

This clonotype was observed many times. V and J are TRBV20-1 and TRBJ1-2; maybe TRBD1 (5 bases). Germline CDR1 reads DFQATT; CDR2 reads SNEGSKA (reference sequence). V dropped 8 bases and J dropped 8 bases, with 15 bases sitting between them. CDR3 size: 11 residues. CDR3 protein: CSLFGGTGYTF. CDR3 DNA sequence: TGCAGTCTCTTTGGGGGGACCGGCTACACCTTC.

This chain joins TRBV5-6 and TRBJ1-1; no definite D call. The V gene's germline CDR1 is SGHDT and CDR2 YYEEEE. CDR3 length: 15 residues. V was cut by 0 bases and J by 6 bases, with 15 bases left in between. Here the CDR3 DNA reads TGTGCCAGCAGCTTGGCGTACAGAGGCTATCCTGAAGCTTTCTTT. Amino acid sequence: CASSLAYRGYPEAFF.

The chain has TRBV4-3 and TRBJ1-3; 8 bases match TRBD1. Trimming took 3 bases from V and 4 from J; bases not matched to a gene: 2. The CDR3 length is 14 residues. Germline CDR1 is LGHNA and CDR2 is YSLEER. The CDR3 region has the DNA TGCGCCAGCAGCCACCGGGACAGGGGAAACACCATATATTTT. This sequence encodes CASSHRDRGNTIYF.

This clonotype was seen more than once but under ten times. The chain is built from TRBV7-8 and TRBJ1-5; D is possibly TRBD1 (5 bases). Germline V gene sequence: CDR1 SGHVS, CDR2 FQNEAQ. This CDR3 region has 17 residues. Trimming cost V 5 bases and J 2 bases, with 19 bases left between them. The CDR3 protein is CASSGDRGRLGNQPQHF. CDR3 bases: TGTGCCAGCAGCGGCGACCGGGGCCGCCTCGGCAATCAGCCCCAGCATTTT.

Many counts were recorded for this clonotype. V gene TRBV7-9 combines with J gene TRBJ2-5; the D is unclear. The CDR3 has 17 residues. Germline loops: CDR1 SEHNR, CDR2 FQNEAQ (reference sequence). V was cut by 4 bases and J by 0 bases, with 18 bases left in between. CDR3 residues: CASSSRRLGTDQETQYF. The CDR3 region has the DNA TGTGCCAGCAGCTCTAGGAGATTGGGTACCGACCAAGAGACCCAGTACTTC.

Concerning this clonotype itself: A much larger clone lies a single base off, so this may be a read error. The J gene is TRBJ1-5, the V gene TRBV7-8; D is uncertain. Deletions cut 7 bases from V and 4 bases from J, with 14 bases between. The germline V gene encodes CDR1 SGHVS and CDR2 FQNEAQ. CDR3 length: 14 amino acids. The CDR3 region is CASKEVARNQPQHF. CDR3 sequence (DNA): TGTGCCAGCAAAGAGGTGGCTCGGAATCAGCCCCAGCATTTT.

This clonotype was counted many times. Possible read error: a much larger clone is one base away. The chain employs TRBV7-6 and TRBJ2-7; D is possibly TRBD1 (6 bases). V lost 1 base to trimming and J lost 3 bases, with 19 bases between them. This CDR3 has 17 residues. Germline V CDR1 and CDR2: SGHVS, FNYEAQ. The CDR3 DNA sequence: TGTGCCAGCAGCTTAGTTGCCCCCGGGACAAGCGACTACGAGCAGTACTTC. Its protein is CASSLVAPGTSDYEQYF.